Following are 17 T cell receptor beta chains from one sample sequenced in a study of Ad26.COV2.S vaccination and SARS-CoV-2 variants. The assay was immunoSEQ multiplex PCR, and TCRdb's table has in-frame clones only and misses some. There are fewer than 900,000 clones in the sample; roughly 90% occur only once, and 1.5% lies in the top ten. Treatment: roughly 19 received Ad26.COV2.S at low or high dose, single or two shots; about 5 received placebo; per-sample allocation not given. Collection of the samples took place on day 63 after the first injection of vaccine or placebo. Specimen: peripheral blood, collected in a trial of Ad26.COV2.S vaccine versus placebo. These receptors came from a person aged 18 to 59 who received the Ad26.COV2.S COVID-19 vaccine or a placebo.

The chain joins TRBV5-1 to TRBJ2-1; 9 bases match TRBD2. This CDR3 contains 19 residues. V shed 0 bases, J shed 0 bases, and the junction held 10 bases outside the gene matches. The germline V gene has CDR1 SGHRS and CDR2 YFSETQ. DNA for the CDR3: TGCGCCAGCAGCTTGGCCGATGGCGGGGGGGCTCTCTCCTACAATGAGCAGTTCTTC. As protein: CASSLADGGGALSYNEQFF.

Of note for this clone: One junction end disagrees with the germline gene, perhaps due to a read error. The CDR3 sequence is CASSLAGGWGTQTQYF. CDR3 bases: TGTGCTAGCAGCTTAGCGGGGGGCTGGGGGACCCAGACCCAGTACTTC. The rearrangement links TRBV7-7 to TRBJ2-5, with TRBD2 matching over 10 bases. Germline values: CDR1 SSHAT, CDR2 FNYEAQ (reference sequence). This CDR3 is 16 amino acids long.

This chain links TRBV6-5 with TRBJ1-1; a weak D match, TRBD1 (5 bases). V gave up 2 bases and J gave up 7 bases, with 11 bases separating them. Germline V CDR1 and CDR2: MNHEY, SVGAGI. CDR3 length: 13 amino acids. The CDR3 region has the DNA TGTGCCAGCAGTTACAAGGGACGGGGTGAAGCTTTCTTT. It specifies CASSYKGRGEAFF.

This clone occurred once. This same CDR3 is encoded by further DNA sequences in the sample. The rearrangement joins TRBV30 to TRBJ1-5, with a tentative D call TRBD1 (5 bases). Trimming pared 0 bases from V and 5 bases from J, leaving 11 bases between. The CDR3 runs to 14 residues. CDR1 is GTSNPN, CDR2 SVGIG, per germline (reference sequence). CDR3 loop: CAWSVLDSYQPQHF. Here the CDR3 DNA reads TGTGCCTGGAGTGTACTCGACAGTTATCAGCCCCAGCATTTT. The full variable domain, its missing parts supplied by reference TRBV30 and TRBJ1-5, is SQTIHQWPATLVQPVGSPLSLECTVEGTSNPNLYWYRQAAGRGLQLLFYSVGIGQISSEVPQNLSASRPQDRQFILSSKKLLLSDSGFYLCAWSVLDSYQPQHFGDGTRLSIL.

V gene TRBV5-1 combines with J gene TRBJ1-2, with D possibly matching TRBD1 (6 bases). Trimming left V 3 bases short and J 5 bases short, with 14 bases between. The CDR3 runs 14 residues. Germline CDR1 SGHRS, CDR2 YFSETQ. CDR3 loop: CASSWGQGAYGYTF. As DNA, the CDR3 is TGCGCCAGCAGCTGGGGGCAGGGTGCTTATGGCTACACCTTC. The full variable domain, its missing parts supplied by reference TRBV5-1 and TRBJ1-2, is KAGVTQTPRYLIKTRGQQVTLSCSPISGHRSVSWYQQTPGQGLQFLFEYFSETQRNKGNFPGRFSGRQFSNSRSEMNVSTLELGDSALYLCASSWGQGAYGYTFGSGTRLTVV.

The chain's CDR3 is CASSSQQENTEAFF. The CDR3 DNA follows: TGTGCCAGCAGCTCTCAACAGGAGAACACTGAAGCTTTCTTT. The V and J genes are TRBV21-1 and TRBJ1-1; the listed D gene, TRBD1, was not tested against the DNA. TRBV21-1 is an annotated pseudogene. The CDR3 extends over 14 amino acids.

The CDR3 nucleotides read TGTGCCAGCAGTTCCGCGGACAGTTTGAGCTACGAGCAGTACTTC. This encodes CASSSADSLSYEQYF. The V gene is TRBV6-9, the J gene TRBJ2-7; TRBD1 might be the D (6 bases). The CDR3 covers 15 residues. Germline V gene data show CDR1 as MNHGY and CDR2 as SVAAGI. V shed 4 bases and J shed 3 bases, with 16 bases lying between them.

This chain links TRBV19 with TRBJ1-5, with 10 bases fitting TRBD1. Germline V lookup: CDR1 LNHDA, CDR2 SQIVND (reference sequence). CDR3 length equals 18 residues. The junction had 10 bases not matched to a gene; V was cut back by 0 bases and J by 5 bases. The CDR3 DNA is TGTGCCAGTAGTATAGATGCGCCGTCCGGGACAGGGGATCAGCCCCAGCATTTT. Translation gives CASSIDAPSGTGDQPQHF.

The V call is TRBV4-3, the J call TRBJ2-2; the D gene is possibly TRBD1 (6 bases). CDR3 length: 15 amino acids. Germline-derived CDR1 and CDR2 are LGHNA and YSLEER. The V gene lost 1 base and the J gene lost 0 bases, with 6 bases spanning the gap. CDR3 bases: TGCGCCAGCAGCCAAGGGACAGCGAACACCGGGGAGCTGTTTTTT. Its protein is CASSQGTANTGELFF.

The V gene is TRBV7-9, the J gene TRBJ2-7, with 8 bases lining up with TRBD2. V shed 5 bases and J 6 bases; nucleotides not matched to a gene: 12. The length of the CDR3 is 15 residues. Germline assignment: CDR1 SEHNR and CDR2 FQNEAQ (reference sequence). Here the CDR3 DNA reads TGTGCCAGCAGCATACCGGGACTAGGAGTCGCCGAGCAGTACTTC. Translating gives CASSIPGLGVAEQYF.

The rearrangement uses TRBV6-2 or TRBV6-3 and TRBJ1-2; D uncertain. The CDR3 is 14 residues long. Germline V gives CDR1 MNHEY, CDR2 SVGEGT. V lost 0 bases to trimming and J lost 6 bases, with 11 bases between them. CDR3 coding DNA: TGTGCCAGCAGTTACTCGGTCGGTACCGATGGCTACACCTTC. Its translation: CASSYSVGTDGYTF.

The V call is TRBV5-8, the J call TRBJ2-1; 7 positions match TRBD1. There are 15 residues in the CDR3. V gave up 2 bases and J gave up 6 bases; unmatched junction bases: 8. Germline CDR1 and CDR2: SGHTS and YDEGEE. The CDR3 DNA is TGTGCCAGCAGCTTCAGGGGGTCCCCTGGCAATGAGCAGTTCTTC. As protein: CASSFRGSPGNEQFF.

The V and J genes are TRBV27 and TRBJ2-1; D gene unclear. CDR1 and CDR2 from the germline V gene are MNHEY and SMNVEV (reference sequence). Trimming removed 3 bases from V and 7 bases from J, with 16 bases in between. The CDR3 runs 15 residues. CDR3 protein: CASSLSTLLLNEQFF. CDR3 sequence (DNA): TGTGCCAGCAGTTTGTCCACCCTTTTGTTGAATGAGCAGTTCTTC.

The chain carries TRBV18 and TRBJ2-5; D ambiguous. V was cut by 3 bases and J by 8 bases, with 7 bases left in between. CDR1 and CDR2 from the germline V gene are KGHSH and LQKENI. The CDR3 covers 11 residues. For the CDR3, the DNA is TGTGCCAGCTCACCCTCGAGAACCCAGTACTTC. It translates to CASSPSRTQYF.

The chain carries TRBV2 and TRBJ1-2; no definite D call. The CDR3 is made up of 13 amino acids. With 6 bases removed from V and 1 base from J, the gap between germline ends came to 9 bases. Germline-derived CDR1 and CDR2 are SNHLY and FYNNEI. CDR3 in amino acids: CASRPRSNYGYTF. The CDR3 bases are TGTGCCAGCAGGCCGAGGAGTAACTATGGCTACACCTTC.

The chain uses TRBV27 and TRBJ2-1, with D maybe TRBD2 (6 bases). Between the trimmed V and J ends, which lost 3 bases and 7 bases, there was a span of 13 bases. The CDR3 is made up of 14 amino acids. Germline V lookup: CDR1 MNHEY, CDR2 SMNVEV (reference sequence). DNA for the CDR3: TGTGCCAGCAGTTTTGGGGGAGGATCTAATGAGCAGTTCTTC. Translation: CASSFGGGSNEQFF.

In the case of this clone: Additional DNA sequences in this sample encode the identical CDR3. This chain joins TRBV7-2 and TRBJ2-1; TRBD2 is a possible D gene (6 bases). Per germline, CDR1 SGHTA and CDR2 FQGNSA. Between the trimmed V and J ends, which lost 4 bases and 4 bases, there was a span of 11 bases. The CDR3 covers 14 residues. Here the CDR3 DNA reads TGTGCCAGCAGCTCCCTTGGAGGGTACAATGAGCAGTTCTTC. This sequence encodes CASSSLGGYNEQFF.